This passage covers 27 T cell receptor beta chains from one sample sequenced in a study of T cell repertoires in cytomegalovirus infection. MiXCR was run by TCRdb on the reads, yielding one entry per CDR3 protein. This sample yields 400,000 or so distinct CDR3 sequences, of which 31% are seen a single time; approximately 14% belongs to the top ten. Material: PBMCs. The receptors come from a human donor in good health (CMV status not recorded). Some clones in this sample may be carry-over from other donors' samples.

The chain combines TRBV29-1 with TRBJ2-7, with D tentatively TRBD1 (6 bases). V was pared by 2 bases and J by 2 bases, with 16 bases between. The length of the CDR3 is 15 residues. In germline, CDR1 is SQVTM, CDR2 ANQGSEA. For the CDR3, the DNA is TGCAGCGTTGAAAAAACAGGGAAATTCCCCTACGAGCAGTACTTC. Translated: CSVEKTGKFPYEQYF.

The chain is built from TRBV3-1 and TRBJ2-5; 8 positions agree with TRBD1. CDR1 and CDR2 from the germline V gene are LGHDT and YNNKEL (reference sequence). Trimming removed 0 bases from V and 9 bases from J; junction bases left unmatched: 9. The length of the CDR3 is 15 residues. The CDR3 reads CASSQDAGQGVSQYF. The CDR3 DNA is TGTGCCAGCAGCCAAGATGCCGGACAGGGTGTGTCCCAGTACTTC.

The gene calls are TRBV7-9 and TRBJ2-3; 15 positions agree with TRBD2. V dropped 6 bases and J dropped 5; count of bases not matched to a gene: 6. Looked up from germline, CDR1 is SEHNR and CDR2 is FQNEAQ (reference sequence). The CDR3 has 16 amino acids. CDR3 sequence reads: CASSWTSGGAQDTQYF. As DNA, the CDR3 is TGTGCCAGCAGTTGGACTAGCGGGGGGGCCCAAGATACGCAGTATTTT.

This clonotype came up a few times. V is TRBV4-1 and J is TRBJ1-5; D is possibly TRBD1 (6 bases). V lost 0 bases, J lost 4 bases, and 10 bases lay in between. Germline V CDR1 and CDR2: MGHRA, YSYEKL. This CDR3 contains 15 residues. The CDR3 spells CASSQDGRGNQPQHF. For the CDR3, the DNA is TGCGCCAGCAGCCAAGATGGCAGGGGTAATCAGCCCCAGCATTTT.

This rearrangement joins TRBV6-1 to TRBJ1-1; D may be TRBD1 (6 bases). The V end lost 5 bases, the J end lost 1 base, and 14 bases lay between the germline ends. The CDR3 extends over 15 amino acids. Germline lookup yields CDR1 MNHNS and CDR2 SASEGT. The CDR3: CASSRGRTANTEAFF. The CDR3 DNA follows: TGTGCCAGCAGTCGCGGGAGGACAGCGAACACTGAAGCTTTCTTT.

J is TRBJ2-3 and V is TRBV19; possibly TRBD1 for D (7 bases). The ends were cut back, 6 bases at V and 0 bases at J, with 16 bases in the middle. The CDR3 extends over 16 amino acids. Germline-derived CDR1 and CDR2 are LNHDA and SQIVND (reference sequence). The DNA of the CDR3 is TGTGCCAGTAGCACGCCACAGGGGACTAGCACAGATACGCAGTATTTT. Its translation: CASSTPQGTSTDTQYF.

The J gene is TRBJ2-7, the V gene TRBV28; D uncertain. The CDR3 totals 13 residues. CDR1 and CDR2 (germline): MDHEN, SYDVKM. The V and J ends lost 6 bases and 7 bases respectively, with 16 bases between them. CDR3 in DNA: TGTGCCAGCAGCCATACAAGTTTGGGGGAGCAGTACTTC. Its translation is CASSHTSLGEQYF.

This clonotype was recorded only once. This may arise from a read error, as a much more abundant clone is one base away. Lacking the conserved final phenylalanine or tryptophan, this CDR3 likely reflects a read error. This chain links TRBV6-5 with TRBJ1-4; TRBD1 is a possible D gene (5 bases). V was clipped by 3 bases and J by 3 bases, with 14 bases between them. Germline lookup yields CDR1 MNHEY and CDR2 SVGAGI. The length of the CDR3 is 16 residues. The CDR3 sequence: CASSYVSVGANEKLFL. The CDR3 DNA sequence: TGTGCCAGCAGTTATGTCTCCGTGGGGGCTAATGAAAAACTGTTTTTG.

This rearrangement joins TRBV20-1 to TRBJ1-2; D unclear. Germline values: CDR1 DFQATT, CDR2 SNEGSKA (reference sequence). There are 11 residues in the CDR3. V was shortened by 0 bases and J by 3 bases, with 2 bases between the two germline ends. The CDR3 protein is CSAREDYGYTF. CDR3 in DNA: TGCAGTGCTAGAGAAGACTATGGCTACACCTTC.

This clonotype was counted a few times. V and J are TRBV11-2 and TRBJ2-7; D is undetermined. CDR1 is SGHAT, CDR2 FQNNGV, per germline. The CDR3 has 12 residues. V lost 2 bases and J 4 bases, leaving 6 bases between the germline ends. CDR3: CASSLRRYEQYF. CDR3 sequence (DNA): TGTGCCAGCAGCTTACGAAGATACGAGCAGTACTTC.

This clonotype was counted a few times. The gene calls are TRBV5-4 and TRBJ2-3; D gene ambiguous. V dropped 0 bases and J dropped 1 base, with 9 bases sitting between them. CDR3 length: 15 residues. Germline V gives CDR1 SGHNT, CDR2 YYREEE (reference sequence). In DNA form, the CDR3 reads TGTGCCAGCAGCTTGGTCGGACGGGGCACAGATACGCAGTATTTT. It is translated as CASSLVGRGTDTQYF.

The rearrangement uses TRBV6-5 and TRBJ2-7; 10 positions agree with TRBD1. Per the germline V gene, CDR1 is MNHEY and CDR2 is SVGAGI. The V gene end was trimmed by 6 bases and the J gene end by 1 base; junction bases not matched to a gene: 9. This CDR3 spans 16 amino acids. The CDR3 loop is CASSSTGTGVSYEQYF. CDR3 nucleotide sequence: TGTGCCAGCAGCTCCACCGGGACAGGGGTTTCCTACGAGCAGTACTTC.

The chain employs TRBV4-1 and TRBJ2-2; maybe TRBD2 (5 bases). This CDR3 has 14 amino acids. Trimming took 1 base from V and 5 from J, leaving 8 bases between them. The germline V gene has CDR1 MGHRA and CDR2 YSYEKL. As DNA, the CDR3 is TGCGCCAGCAGCCAAGTTACGGGAACCGGGGAGCTGTTTTTT. This translates into CASSQVTGTGELFF.

Regarding this clonotype: A much larger clone is a single base away; this may be a read error. V gene TRBV2 combines with J gene TRBJ1-4, with D maybe TRBD1 (6 bases). CDR3 length equals 14 residues. Germline-derived CDR1 and CDR2 are SNHLY and FYNNEI. V dropped 6 bases and J dropped 0 bases, with 8 bases sitting between them. Here the CDR3 reads CASSTGTTNEKLFF. CDR3 DNA: TGTGCCAGCAGCACAGGGACAACTAATGAAAAACTGTTTTTT. Full variable domain (rest looked up from reference TRBV2 and TRBJ1-4): EPEVTQTPSHQVTQMGQEVILRCVPISNHLYFYWYRQILGQKVEFLVSFYNNEISEKSEIFDDQFSVERPDGSNFTLKIRSTKLEDSAMYFCASSTGTTNEKLFFGSGTQLSVL.

This clonotype was seen just once. The chain recombines TRBV19 with TRBJ1-1; D gene unclear. Trimming left V 1 base short and J 7 bases short, with 4 bases between. The CDR3 extends over 11 amino acids. Germline V gene sequence: CDR1 LNHDA, CDR2 SQIVND (reference sequence). The DNA of the CDR3 is TGTGCCAGTAGTATAGGGCTTGAAGCTTTCTTT. It codes for CASSIGLEAFF.

The genes are TRBV6-5 and TRBJ1-1; 8 bases align to TRBD1. This CDR3 region has 16 residues. The V gene's germline CDR1 is MNHEY and CDR2 SVGAGI. The junction had 9 bases not matched to a gene; V was cut back by 2 bases and J by 4 bases. CDR3 amino acids: CASSYGTGRLGTEAFF. The CDR3 DNA reads as TGTGCCAGCAGTTACGGGACAGGCCGTCTGGGCACTGAAGCTTTCTTT.

This sequence joins TRBV5-6 and TRBJ2-2; no clear D. Trimming cost V 7 bases and J 3 bases, with 13 bases left between them. Germline V lookup: CDR1 SGHDT, CDR2 YYEEEE. The CDR3 totals 14 residues. Written as DNA, the CDR3 is TGTGCCAGCCCCATCCCGTCAGACACCGGGGAGCTGTTTTTT. Its protein is CASPIPSDTGELFF.

This clonotype was picked up a small number of times. The rearrangement links TRBV4-3 to TRBJ1-6; TRBD1 might be the D (5 bases). V dropped 3 bases and J dropped 8 bases, with 17 bases sitting between them. Per germline, CDR1 LGHNA and CDR2 YSLEER. CDR3 length: 16 amino acids. CDR3 sequence reads: CASSQTYDRADSPLHF. The CDR3 region has the DNA TGCGCCAGCAGCCAGACGTACGACAGAGCGGATTCACCCCTCCACTTT.

The rearrangement links TRBV14 to TRBJ1-6; D is possibly TRBD1 (5 bases). CDR1 and CDR2 from the germline V gene are SGHDN and FVKESK. V was shortened by 1 base and J by 12 bases, with 13 bases between the two germline ends. The CDR3 consists of 14 residues. The CDR3 sequence is CASSQGTGTRPLHF. Written as DNA, the CDR3 is TGTGCCAGCAGCCAAGGTACGGGGACGAGACCCCTCCACTTT.

In this sample, this clonotype turned up many times. The chain couples TRBV7-2 to TRBJ1-6; no firm D call. Germline loops: CDR1 SGHTA, CDR2 FQGNSA. The ends were cut back, 2 bases at V and 9 bases at J, with 11 bases in the middle. The CDR3 totals 14 residues. The CDR3 here is CASSLTRTASPLHF. The CDR3 region has the DNA TGTGCCAGCAGCTTAACCCGGACCGCTTCACCCCTCCACTTT.

The chain joins TRBV14 to TRBJ1-6, with D unclear. Germline V gene data show CDR1 as SGHDN and CDR2 as FVKESK. The CDR3 covers 14 residues. V lost 0 bases and J 7 bases, leaving 7 bases between the germline ends. The CDR3 DNA reads as TGTGCCAGCAGCCAAGAGTATGGGAATTCACCCCTCCACTTT. Its protein product is CASSQEYGNSPLHF.

V usage is TRBV27 and J usage is TRBJ2-4; D not resolved. Trimming stripped 7 bases from V and 8 bases from J, with 12 bases between. The CDR3 has 12 amino acids. Per the germline V gene, CDR1 is MNHEY and CDR2 is SMNVEV (reference sequence). The CDR3 sequence is CASKDGLDIQYF. The CDR3 region has the DNA TGTGCCAGCAAGGACGGGTTGGACATTCAGTACTTC.

The table lists this clonotype with a few counts. The chain recombines TRBV10-3 with TRBJ2-1; TRBD1 might be the D (5 bases). Trimming took off 6 bases at V and 8 bases at J, with 17 bases between the two ends. CDR3 length equals 14 residues. Per germline, CDR1 ENHRY and CDR2 SYGVKD. CDR3 region: CAISPLTESDEQFF. The CDR3 DNA reads TGTGCCATCAGCCCCCTGACAGAATCGGATGAGCAGTTCTTC.

This clonotype was observed a handful of times. The V and J genes are TRBV19 and TRBJ1-5; D remains unclear. Trimming removed 5 bases from V and 2 bases from J, with 13 bases in between. Germline CDR1 reads LNHDA; CDR2 reads SQIVND (reference sequence). This CDR3 has 15 residues. The CDR3 sequence is CASSGLDVGNQPQHF. DNA for the CDR3: TGTGCCAGTAGTGGCCTGGACGTTGGCAATCAGCCCCAGCATTTT.

This clonotype was picked up a small number of times. The J gene is TRBJ2-1, the V gene TRBV11-2; D is ambiguous. Looked up from germline, CDR1 is SGHAT and CDR2 is FQNNGV. The germline V and J ends were trimmed by 5 bases and 3 bases, with 8 bases remaining between them. This CDR3 has 13 amino acids. The CDR3 loop is CASSPNVYNEQFF. The CDR3 nucleotides read TGTGCCAGCAGCCCTAATGTCTACAATGAGCAGTTCTTC.

The chain employs TRBV7-2 and TRBJ1-2, with unresolved D. V was pared by 2 bases and J by 9 bases, with 16 bases between. The CDR3 length is 14 residues. Per germline, CDR1 SGHTA and CDR2 FQGNSA. The CDR3 reads CASSLYQLEDCYTF. The DNA for the CDR3 is TGTGCCAGCAGCTTATATCAGTTAGAGGATTGCTACACCTTC.

This chain uses TRBV6-5 with TRBJ2-3; D uncertain. The germline V and J ends were trimmed by 4 bases and 2 bases, with 19 bases remaining between them. Germline CDR1 reads MNHEY; CDR2 reads SVGAGI. This CDR3 has 17 residues. CDR3 loop: CASSLTFRPKVTDTQYF. DNA for the CDR3: TGTGCCAGCAGTTTGACTTTTCGGCCCAAGGTCACAGATACGCAGTATTTT.